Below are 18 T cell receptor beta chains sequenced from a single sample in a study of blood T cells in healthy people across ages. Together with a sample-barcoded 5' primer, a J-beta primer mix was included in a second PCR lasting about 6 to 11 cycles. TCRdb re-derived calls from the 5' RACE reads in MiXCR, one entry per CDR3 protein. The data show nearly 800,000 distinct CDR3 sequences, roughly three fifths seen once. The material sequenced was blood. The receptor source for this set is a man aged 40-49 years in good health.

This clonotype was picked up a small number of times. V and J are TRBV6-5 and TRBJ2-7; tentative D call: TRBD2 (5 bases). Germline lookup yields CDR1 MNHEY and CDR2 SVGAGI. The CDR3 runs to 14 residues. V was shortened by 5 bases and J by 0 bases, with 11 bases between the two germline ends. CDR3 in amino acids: CASSPGLYSYEQYF. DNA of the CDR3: TGTGCCAGCAGTCCTGGACTTTACTCCTACGAGCAGTACTTC.

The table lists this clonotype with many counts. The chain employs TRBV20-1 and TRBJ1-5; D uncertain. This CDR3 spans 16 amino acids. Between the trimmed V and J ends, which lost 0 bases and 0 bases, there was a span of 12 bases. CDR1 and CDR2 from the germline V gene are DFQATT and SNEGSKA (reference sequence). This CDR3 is CSARDSSRPSNQPQHF. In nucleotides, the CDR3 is TGCAGTGCTAGAGATTCCAGTAGGCCTAGCAATCAGCCCCAGCATTTT.

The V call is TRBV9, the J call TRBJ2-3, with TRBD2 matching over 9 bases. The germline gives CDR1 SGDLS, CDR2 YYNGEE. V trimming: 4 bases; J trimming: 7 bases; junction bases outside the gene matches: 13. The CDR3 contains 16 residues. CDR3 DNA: TGTGCCAGCAGCCCCCGTTTAGCGGGGGCGATATATACGCAGTATTTT. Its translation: CASSPRLAGAIYTQYF.

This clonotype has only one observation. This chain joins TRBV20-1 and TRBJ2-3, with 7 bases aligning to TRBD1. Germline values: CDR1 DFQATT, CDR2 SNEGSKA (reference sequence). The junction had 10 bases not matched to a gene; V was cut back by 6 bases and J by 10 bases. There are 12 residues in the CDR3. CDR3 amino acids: CSAPTDRAAQYF. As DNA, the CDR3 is TGCAGTGCCCCTACCGACAGGGCCGCGCAGTATTTT.

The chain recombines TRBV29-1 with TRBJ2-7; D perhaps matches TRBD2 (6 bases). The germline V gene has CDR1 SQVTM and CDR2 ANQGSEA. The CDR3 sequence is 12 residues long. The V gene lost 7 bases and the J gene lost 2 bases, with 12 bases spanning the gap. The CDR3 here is CSAASETYEQYF. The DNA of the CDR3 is TGCAGCGCTGCTAGCGAGACCTACGAGCAGTACTTC.

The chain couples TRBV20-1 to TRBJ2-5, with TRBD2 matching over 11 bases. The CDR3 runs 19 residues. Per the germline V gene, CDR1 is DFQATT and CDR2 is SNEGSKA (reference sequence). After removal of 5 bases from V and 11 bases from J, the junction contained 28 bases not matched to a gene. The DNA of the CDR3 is TGCAGTGCTCTAAATAGCGGGAGGGCCGCTGTTGTGAGTCTGGATGAGCAGTACTTC. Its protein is CSALNSGRAAVVSLDEQYF.

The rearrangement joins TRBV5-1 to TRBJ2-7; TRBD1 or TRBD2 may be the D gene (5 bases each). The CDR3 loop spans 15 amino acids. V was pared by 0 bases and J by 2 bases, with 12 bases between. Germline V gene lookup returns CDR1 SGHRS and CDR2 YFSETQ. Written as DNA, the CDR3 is TGCGCCAGCAGCTTGGGGACTGGGGCCCCCTACGAGCAGTACGTC. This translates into CASSLGTGAPYEQYV.

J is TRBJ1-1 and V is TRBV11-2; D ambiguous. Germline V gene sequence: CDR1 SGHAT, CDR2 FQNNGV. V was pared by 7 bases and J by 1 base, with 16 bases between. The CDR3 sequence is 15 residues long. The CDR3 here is CASTMGRVWNTEAFF. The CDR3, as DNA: TGTGCCAGCACCATGGGGAGGGTCTGGAACACTGAAGCTTTCTTT.

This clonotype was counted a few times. Written as DNA, the CDR3 is TGTGCCAGCAGCTTAGTGCACAGGGTAGGGGAGACCCAGTACTTC. This codes for CASSLVHRVGETQYF. The rearrangement links TRBV7-2 to TRBJ2-5; tentatively, D is TRBD1 (6 bases). V was shortened by 1 base and J by 5 bases, with 14 bases between the two germline ends. The CDR3 contains 15 residues. CDR1 and CDR2 from the germline V gene are SGHTA and FQGNSA.

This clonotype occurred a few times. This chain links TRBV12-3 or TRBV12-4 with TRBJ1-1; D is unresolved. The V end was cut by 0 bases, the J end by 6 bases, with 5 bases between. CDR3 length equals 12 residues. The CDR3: CASSLARAEAFF. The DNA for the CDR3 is TGTGCCAGCAGTTTAGCAAGGGCTGAAGCTTTCTTT.

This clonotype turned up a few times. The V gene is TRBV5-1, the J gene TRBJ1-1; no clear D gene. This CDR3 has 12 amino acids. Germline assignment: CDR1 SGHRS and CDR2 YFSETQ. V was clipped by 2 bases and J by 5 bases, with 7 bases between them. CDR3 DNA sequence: TGCGCCAGCAGCTTTGAGACTACTGAAGCTTTCTTT. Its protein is CASSFETTEAFF.

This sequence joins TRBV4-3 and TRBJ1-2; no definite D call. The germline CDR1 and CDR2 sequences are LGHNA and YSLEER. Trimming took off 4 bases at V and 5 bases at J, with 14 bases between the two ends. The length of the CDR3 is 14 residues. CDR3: CASSPTLEGYGYTF. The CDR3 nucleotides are TGCGCCAGCAGCCCCACCCTTGAGGGATATGGCTACACCTTC.

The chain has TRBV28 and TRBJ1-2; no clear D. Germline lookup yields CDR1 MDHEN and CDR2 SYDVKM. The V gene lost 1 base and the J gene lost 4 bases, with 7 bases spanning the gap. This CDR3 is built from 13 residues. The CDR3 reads CASSLYSPYGYTF. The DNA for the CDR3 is TGTGCCAGCAGTTTATACAGTCCCTATGGCTACACCTTC.

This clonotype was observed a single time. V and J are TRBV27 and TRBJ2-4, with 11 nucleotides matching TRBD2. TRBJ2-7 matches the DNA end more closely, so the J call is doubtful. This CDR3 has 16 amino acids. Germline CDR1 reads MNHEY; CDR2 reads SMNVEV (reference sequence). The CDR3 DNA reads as TGTGCCAGCAGCCGCAGTGGGACTAGCGGTCACTACGAGCAGTACTTC. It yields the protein CASSRSGTSGHYEQYF.

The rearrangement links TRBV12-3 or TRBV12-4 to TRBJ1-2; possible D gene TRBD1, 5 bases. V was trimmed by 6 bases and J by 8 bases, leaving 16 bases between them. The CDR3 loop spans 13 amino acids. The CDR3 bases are TGTGCCAGCAGACAGGAGGGCGCGGAGGGCTACACCTTC. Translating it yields CASRQEGAEGYTF.

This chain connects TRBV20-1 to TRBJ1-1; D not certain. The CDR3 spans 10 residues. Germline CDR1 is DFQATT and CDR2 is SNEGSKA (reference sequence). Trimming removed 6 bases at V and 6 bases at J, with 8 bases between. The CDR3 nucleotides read TGCAGTGCCGGGAGGTCTGAAGCTTTCTTT. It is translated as CSAGRSEAFF.

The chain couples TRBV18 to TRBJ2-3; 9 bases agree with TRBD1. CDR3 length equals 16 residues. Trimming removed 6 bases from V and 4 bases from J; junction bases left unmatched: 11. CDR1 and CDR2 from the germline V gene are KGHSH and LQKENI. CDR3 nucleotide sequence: TGTGCCAGCTCGGAGGGGTCACAGGGGGCCGCAGATACGCAGTATTTT. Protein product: CASSEGSQGAADTQYF.

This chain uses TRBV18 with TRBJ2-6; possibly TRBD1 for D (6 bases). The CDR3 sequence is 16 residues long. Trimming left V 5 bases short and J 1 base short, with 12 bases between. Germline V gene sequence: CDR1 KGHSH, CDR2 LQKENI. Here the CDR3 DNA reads TGTGCCAGCTCAGGGACACTTGGTTCTGGGGCCAACGTCCTGACTTTC. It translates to CASSGTLGSGANVLTF.